This record concerns one TCR beta chain sequence. The authors' processing: Reference gene primer amplification gave nucleated cell count estimates. Sequencing was performed with immunoSEQ multiplex PCR; in TCRdb, only in-frame clones are kept and a portion is missing. V and J calls plus clone size are reproduced from that table; the DNA served to infer D and trimming. Of over 200,000 clones listed, 87% were seen once; the top ten hold 1.5% to 2%. With 0 bases removed from V and 0 bases from J, the gap between germline ends came to 7 bases. Germline CDR1 SGDLS, CDR2 YYNGEE. CDR3 size: 14 residues. This specimen comes from a study of blood T cell repertoires in COVID-19.

This rearrangement joins TRBV9 to TRBJ2-7; a possible D gene is TRBD2 (6 bases). The TCR comes from a man in his forties with active or convalescent COVID-19. The sample comprised peripheral blood. The CDR3 DNA follows: TGTGCCAGCAGCGTAGTCGGGGGCTCCTACGAGCAGTACTTC. Translated, it gives CASSVVGGSYEQYF.